This entry lists 21 T cell receptor beta chains sequenced from one sample in a study of monozygotic twins with inflammatory bowel disease. No DNA is given; TCRdb re-called the 5' RACE reads and lists each CDR3 protein once. The table for this sample gives 170,000 or so distinct CDR3 sequences. The sequencing input was blood. These TCRs come from a human donor with ulcerative colitis or Crohn's disease, or a healthy co-twin of an affected twin (not recorded which).

This chain connects TRBV30 to TRBJ1-2. Germline CDR1 is GTSNPN and CDR2 is SVGIG (reference sequence). The CDR3 has 12 residues. The CDR3 is CAWRGINYGYTF.

The V call is TRBV28, the J call TRBJ1-5. Germline CDR1 is MDHEN and CDR2 is SYDVKM. The CDR3 length is 15 residues. The CDR3 sequence is CASSLYVRVNQPQHF. Full variable domain (rest looked up from reference TRBV28 and TRBJ1-5): DVKVTQSSRYLVKRTGEKVFLECVQDMDHENMFWYRQDPGLGLRLIYFSYDVKMKEKGDIPEGYSVSREKKERFSLILESASTNQTSMYLCASSLYVRVNQPQHFGDGTRLSIL.

The rearrangement links TRBV20-1 to TRBJ1-4. Germline assignment: CDR1 DFQATT and CDR2 SNEGSKA (reference sequence). The CDR3 totals 14 residues. CDR3 amino acids: CSARDLGTNEKLFF.

This sequence joins TRBV7-9 and TRBJ2-1. This CDR3 is built from 13 residues. The germline gives CDR1 SEHNR, CDR2 FQNEAQ (reference sequence). The CDR3 reads CASSFVRGNEQFF.

The chain links TRBV28 to TRBJ2-4. CDR3 length: 12 amino acids. The V gene's germline CDR1 is MDHEN and CDR2 SYDVKM. CDR3: CASSIAKNIQYF. The full variable domain, completed using reference TRBV28 and TRBJ2-4, is DVKVTQSSRYLVKRTGEKVFLECVQDMDHENMFWYRQDPGLGLRLIYFSYDVKMKEKGDIPEGYSVSREKKERFSLILESASTNQTSMYLCASSIAKNIQYFGAGTRLSVL.

The chain links TRBV11-1 to TRBJ2-2; the TCRdb D gene call, TRBD1, has no DNA to confirm it. CDR1 and CDR2 from the germline V gene are SGHAT and FQDESV (reference sequence). This CDR3 comprises 14 residues. The CDR3 sequence: CASSFLGDTGELFF.

The chain recombines TRBV27 with TRBJ1-1; TCRdb selects TRBD1, and the lack of DNA leaves this call unchecked. Germline V gene sequence: CDR1 MNHEY, CDR2 SMNVEV (reference sequence). The CDR3 covers 15 residues. The CDR3 loop reads CASSTLGGGITEAFF.

The V and J genes are TRBV28 and TRBJ1-1; TCRdb gives TRBD1 as the D gene, but with no DNA this cannot be confirmed. Germline V gives CDR1 MDHEN, CDR2 SYDVKM. The CDR3 extends over 13 amino acids. CDR3 sequence: CASSPRTGGEAFF.

The rearrangement joins TRBV5-4 to TRBJ2-3; TCRdb outputs TRBD2, but without DNA this stays unchecked. Germline V gene lookup returns CDR1 SGHNT and CDR2 YYREEE (reference sequence). The CDR3 totals 15 residues. CDR3: CASSVAGGQSDTQYF.

V and J are TRBV7-2 and TRBJ2-1. CDR1 and CDR2 from the germline V gene are SGHTA and FQGNSA. This CDR3 has 13 residues. CDR3 loop: CASSFTDSGEQFF.

The genes are TRBV3-1 and TRBJ2-1; TCRdb designates TRBD1, a call that cannot be tested without DNA. The germline V gene encodes CDR1 LGHDT and CDR2 YNNKEL (reference sequence). The CDR3 runs 15 residues. The CDR3 region is CASSPGQVRKYEQFF.

The V gene is TRBV18, the J gene TRBJ2-7; TCRdb outputs TRBD1, but without DNA this stays unchecked. Looked up from germline, CDR1 is KGHSH and CDR2 is LQKENI. The CDR3 has 16 amino acids. The CDR3 loop is CASSVTPGTGAYEQYF.

This chain links TRBV9 with TRBJ2-1. The germline gives CDR1 SGDLS, CDR2 YYNGEE. The CDR3 loop spans 15 amino acids. CDR3 loop: CASNERDLPYNEQFF.

The gene calls are TRBV2 and TRBJ2-1; without DNA, the TCRdb call of TRBD1 cannot be checked. The CDR3 is 14 amino acids. Germline CDR1 SNHLY, CDR2 FYNNEI. The CDR3: CASSIATVGDEQFF.

V is TRBV6-2 or TRBV6-3 and J is TRBJ2-1. CDR1 MNHEY and CDR2 SVGEGT come from the germline V gene. CDR3 size: 13 residues. CDR3 region: CASSYSTRNEQFF.

This rearrangement joins TRBV10-3 to TRBJ1-2. The germline V gene encodes CDR1 ENHRY and CDR2 SYGVKD. The CDR3 runs 14 residues. CDR3 in amino acids: CAISAIGINYGYTF.

The chain is built from TRBV20-1 and TRBJ1-6; TCRdb's D call of TRBD1 is untestable without DNA. In germline, CDR1 is DFQATT, CDR2 SNEGSKA (reference sequence). The CDR3 length is 12 residues. This chain's CDR3 is CSSGTHNSPLHF.

V is TRBV6-1 and J is TRBJ1-5; TCRdb calls TRBD1, which cannot be checked without DNA. CDR3 length: 16 amino acids. CDR1 and CDR2 (germline): MNHNS, SASEGT. CDR3 loop: CASSDAATGGNQPQHF.

The chain has TRBV20-1 and TRBJ1-6; TCRdb's D call of TRBD1 is untestable without DNA. The CDR3 is 13 amino acids. Germline CDR1 is DFQATT and CDR2 is SNEGSKA (reference sequence). CDR3 amino acids: CSASPTGGSPLHF.

The chain carries TRBV6-1 and TRBJ1-1; TCRdb proposes TRBD1, but this gene call is untestable without DNA. This CDR3 has 15 residues. Germline assignment: CDR1 MNHNS and CDR2 SASEGT. CDR3 amino acids: CASSEARGGNTEAFF.

The V and J genes are TRBV4-1 and TRBJ2-5; TCRdb reports TRBD2, a call that lacks DNA to check it against. CDR3 length equals 16 residues. In germline, CDR1 is MGHRA, CDR2 YSYEKL. The CDR3: CASSQFRDSGSETQYF.